The T cell receptor (beta chain) described here comes from a study of OX40 agonist ivuxolimab in advanced cancers. Study-level background: Three patients, one with hepatocellular carcinoma and two with cutaneous melanoma, achieved partial responses. Broader study findings: The specificity for antigen of the expanded peripheral T cells was not determined.

On this clone: Its target is unknown. The junction departs from germline at one end; a sequencing error may be responsible.

Profiled with immunoSEQ multiplex PCR; TCRdb holds only in-frame clones, not every one. The sample lists 50,000 to 70,000 clones; approximately 85% were seen once. This CDR3 is built from 14 residues. CDR1 and CDR2 from the germline V gene are SGHNT and YYREEE (reference sequence). The chain joins TRBV5-4 to TRBJ2-2; a possible D gene is TRBD2 (6 bases). This clonotype originated in an adult with an advanced solid tumor such as melanoma, head and neck, liver or kidney cancer. The specimen comprised CD4+ or CD8+ T cells sorted from blood, sampled in a trial of the OX40 agonist ivuxolimab. CDR3 in DNA: TGTGCCAGCAGCCAGGGCGGGAACACCAGGGAGCTGTTTTTT. Protein: CASSQGGNTRELFF.